The clone carrying this T cell receptor beta chain was counted a few times. Its antigen remains unidentified. These data are taken from a study of cytomegalovirus exposure and HLA in healthy donors. Study-level information: Across some 400 genotyped donors, around 80% landed in the Caucasian-associated ancestry cluster. Study-level findings and limits: A later examination showed that TCR association rates differed by HLA locus, with DRB1 most and HLA-C fewest. Reports showed the classifier diagnosing cytomegalovirus status with high specificity and sensitivity.

Germline trimming cut 2 bases from V and 11 bases from J; bases unmatched to any gene: 7. In germline, CDR1 is MNHEY, CDR2 SVGAGI. The CDR3 has 13 residues. Vbeta (60) and Jbeta (13) primers were used in the PCR. Assay: immunoSEQ multiplex PCR; the TCRdb copy retains only in-frame clones and omits some. The sample holds over 100,000 clones, about two thirds seen once. The specimen was PBMCs. The sequence derives from a woman aged 40 to 55 in good health and CMV-seronegative. The V call is TRBV6-5, the J call TRBJ1-1, with 8 nucleotides matching TRBD1. CDR3 DNA sequence: TGTGCCAGCAGTTACAGCCAGGGGGCCTCCGCTTTCTTT. This sequence encodes CASSYSQGASAFF.